This T cell receptor (beta chain) was observed in a study of T cells in Graves' hyperthyroidism and ophthalmopathy. Regarding the study as a whole: Most thyroid clonotypes expanded above 0.001 were also detected in blood.

This clonotype was counted between two and nine times. Its antigen is as yet unknown. Fresh peripheral blood, about 9.3 ml, yielded the PBMCs. V shed 2 bases, J shed 10 bases, and the junction held 8 bases outside the gene matches. The CDR3 spans 16 residues. Germline V gives CDR1 MGHDK, CDR2 SYGVNS. TCR beta CDR3 sequences were amplified from RNA transcripts. First-round RT-PCR of the TCR CDR3 relied on the HTBI primer set. One entry per CDR3 protein, called by TCRdb with MiXCR from the multiplex PCR reads. The sample consists of hundreds of thousands of distinct CDR3 sequences, around 40% of them appearing once.

The source is a middle-aged woman with Graves' hyperthyroidism. The rearrangement links TRBV25-1 to TRBJ1-6; 10 nucleotides align to TRBD1. The source material was blood. DNA for the CDR3: TGTGCCAGCAGTGAACCCCGGACAGGGGGAGAATCACCCCTCCACTTT. Its translation is CASSEPRTGGESPLHF. Drawing the rest from reference TRBV25-1 and TRBJ1-6, the complete variable domain is EADIYQTPRYLVIGTGKKITLECSQTMGHDKMYWYQQDPGMELHLIHYSYGVNSTEKGDLSSESTVSRIRTEHFPLTLESARPSHTSQYLCASSEPRTGGESPLHFGNGTRLTVT.